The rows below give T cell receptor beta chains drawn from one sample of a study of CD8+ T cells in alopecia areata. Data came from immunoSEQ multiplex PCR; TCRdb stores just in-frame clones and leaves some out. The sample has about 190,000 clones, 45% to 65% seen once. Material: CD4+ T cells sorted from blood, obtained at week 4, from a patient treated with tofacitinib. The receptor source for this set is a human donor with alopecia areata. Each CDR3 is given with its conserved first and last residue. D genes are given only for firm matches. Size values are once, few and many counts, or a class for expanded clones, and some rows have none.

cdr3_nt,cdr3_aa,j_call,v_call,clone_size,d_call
TGCAGTGCCCAACTAGGAGATACGCAGTATTTT,CSAQLGDTQYF,TRBJ2-3,TRBV20-1,few,-
TGCGCCAGCGGGCAGGGTGGTGTAGAGACCCAGTACTTC,CASGQGGVETQYF,TRBJ2-5,TRBV5-1,few,-
TGTGCCTGGAGTATGACAGGCAATCAGCCCCAGCATTTT,CAWSMTGNQPQHF,TRBJ1-5,TRBV30,few,-
TGTGCCAGCAGCTTCCAGCAGTCCTCCTACGAGCAGTACTTC,CASSFQQSSYEQYF,TRBJ2-7,TRBV5-5,-,-
TGCAGCGTTGGTAGGGTTGGGGGCGAGCAGTACTTC,CSVGRVGGEQYF,TRBJ2-7,TRBV29-1,-,-
TGTGCCTGGAGTGTATCTCGGGGCGGGGAGCTGTTTTTT,CAWSVSRGGELFF,TRBJ2-2,TRBV30,-,-
TGTGCCAGCAGCCGGACTAGCGGGAGGGAAGGTGAGCAGTTCTTC,CASSRTSGREGEQFF,TRBJ2-1,TRBV7-2,few,TRBD2
TGCGCCAGCACCTTTCGGCCGCGGGGGAACACTGAAGCTTTCTTT,CASTFRPRGNTEAFF,TRBJ1-1,TRBV4-3,-,-
TGCGCCAGCAGTCCCGGACTAAATGCCTACGAGCAGTACTTC,CASSPGLNAYEQYF,TRBJ2-7,TRBV23-1,-,-
TGCAGCGTTGATCCAGGGGCTAACTATGGCTACACCTTC,CSVDPGANYGYTF,TRBJ1-2,TRBV29-1,-,-